The clone carrying this T cell receptor (beta chain) was picked up many times. The sample belongs to a study of T cells in Graves' hyperthyroidism and ophthalmopathy. Researchers took RNA transcripts and amplified the TCR beta CDR3 regions from them. HTBI primers drove first-round RT-PCR of the TCR CDR3. TCRdb independently ran MiXCR on the multiplex PCR reads; one entry per CDR3 protein. The profile covers 500,000 to 550,000 distinct CDR3 sequences, with 20% appearing a single time and 26% taken by the ten largest. The germline V gene has CDR1 SGHRS and CDR2 YFSETQ. The CDR3 runs to 15 residues. Trimming removed 0 bases from V and 5 bases from J; junction bases left unmatched: 6.

V gene TRBV5-1 combines with J gene TRBJ2-5, with 8 bases that match TRBD2. This TCR came from a man aged 18 to 30 with Graves' hyperthyroidism. Sequencing used blood. The chain's CDR3 is CASSLDVSGDETQYF. CDR3 nucleotides: TGCGCCAGCAGCTTGGATGTTAGCGGGGACGAGACCCAGTACTTC.